Each of the 19 T cell receptor beta chains below was sequenced from the same sample in a study of cytomegalovirus exposure and HLA in healthy donors. 60 Vbeta and 13 Jbeta primers were used in PCR. The protocol was immunoSEQ multiplex PCR, while the TCRdb copy is restricted to in-frame clones and leaves out a portion. The table includes around 130,000 clones, around 80% detected once. Sequencing was performed on PBMCs. The receptors derive from a woman in her forties in good health and CMV-seronegative.

This chain links TRBV30 with TRBJ2-7; 14 bases are a match to TRBD2. This CDR3 contains 18 residues. CDR1 is GTSNPN, CDR2 SVGIG, per germline (reference sequence). The V and J ends lost 0 bases and 5 bases, in that order; junction bases with no gene match: 12. CDR3 region: CAWSVLVVSGLAGDEQYF. The CDR3 DNA reads as TGTGCCTGGAGTGTACTGGTCGTCTCGGGACTAGCGGGAGACGAGCAGTACTTC.

This clone was detected a few times. The chain links TRBV14 to TRBJ2-1; TRBD2 is a possible D gene (6 bases). The CDR3 runs to 11 residues. V shed 5 bases and J shed 9 bases, with 8 bases lying between them. CDR1 and CDR2 (germline): SGHDN, FVKESK. As DNA, the CDR3 is TGTGCCAGCAGCTTAGCGGTTGAGCAGTTCTTC. This gives the protein CASSLAVEQFF.

The chain carries TRBV12-5 and TRBJ2-7, with 13 bases identical to TRBD2. Germline assignment: CDR1 LGHNT and CDR2 FRNRAP. The CDR3 is 15 amino acids. V was clipped by 7 bases and J by 3 bases; unmatched bases: 6. CDR3 amino acids: CASATGTSGVYEQYF. The CDR3 bases are TGTGCTAGTGCCACAGGGACTAGCGGGGTCTACGAGCAGTACTTC.

This chain links TRBV28 with TRBJ2-1; maybe TRBD2 (6 bases). Germline V gene data show CDR1 as MDHEN and CDR2 as SYDVKM. There are 12 residues in the CDR3. V lost 11 bases and J lost 7, with 15 bases in between. The CDR3 nucleotides are TGTGCCGGGGCACGCGGGGAGAATGAGCAGTTCTTC. Amino acids: CAGARGENEQFF.

This chain joins TRBV28 and TRBJ1-5; tentative D call: TRBD1 (5 bases). Germline assignment: CDR1 MDHEN and CDR2 SYDVKM. The CDR3 is 13 residues long. Trimming removed 6 bases from V and 1 base from J, with 7 bases in between. This CDR3 is CASRGASNQPQHF. The CDR3 nucleotides are TGTGCCAGCAGAGGGGCGAGCAATCAGCCCCAGCATTTT. The full variable domain, rest sourced from reference TRBV28 and TRBJ1-5, is DVKVTQSSRYLVKRTGEKVFLECVQDMDHENMFWYRQDPGLGLRLIYFSYDVKMKEKGDIPEGYSVSREKKERFSLILESASTNQTSMYLCASRGASNQPQHFGDGTRLSIL.

This chain uses TRBV7-6 with TRBJ2-7, with D perhaps matching TRBD2 (5 bases). Trimming left V 8 bases short and J 1 base short, with 15 bases between. There are 14 residues in the CDR3. From germline, CDR1 is SGHVS and CDR2 FNYEAQ. The CDR3 sequence is CASGLNGGSYEQYF. The CDR3, as DNA: TGTGCCAGCGGACTCAATGGAGGTTCCTACGAGCAGTACTTC.

Written as DNA, the CDR3 is TGTGCCAGCAGCTTAAACCAGGGCCCCCAAGAGACCCAGTACTTC. Its translation is CASSLNQGPQETQYF. V and J are TRBV7-3 and TRBJ2-5; possible D gene TRBD1, 5 bases. Trimming left V 1 base short and J 1 base short, with 10 bases between. CDR3 length: 15 residues. Looked up from germline, CDR1 is SGHTA and CDR2 is FQGTGA.

The chain is built from TRBV7-3 and TRBJ2-3, with D perhaps TRBD2 (7 bases). V gave up 2 bases and J gave up 2 bases, with 11 bases separating them. The CDR3 runs to 15 residues. Per germline, CDR1 SGHTA and CDR2 FQGTGA. DNA for the CDR3: TGTGCCAGCAGCTTAGGCGGGGGCTACACAGATACGCAGTATTTT. It encodes CASSLGGGYTDTQYF.

The rearrangement joins TRBV30 to TRBJ1-2; 7 positions match TRBD1. The CDR3 has 14 residues. Germline CDR1 is GTSNPN and CDR2 is SVGIG (reference sequence). V gave up 1 base and J gave up 3 bases; unmatched junction bases: 5. The DNA for the CDR3 is TGTGCCTGGAGTGAGGCAGGGGGACACTATGGCTACACCTTC. Translated, it gives CAWSEAGGHYGYTF.

This clone was seen only a few times. The V gene is TRBV6-6, the J gene TRBJ1-2; 7 bases line up with TRBD1. The V gene's germline CDR1 is MNHNY and CDR2 SVGAGI (reference sequence). This CDR3 has 15 amino acids. Germline trimming cut 5 bases from V and 5 bases from J; bases unmatched to any gene: 11. In nucleotides, the CDR3 is TGTGCCAGCAGTCCACGACAGGGTGGAGGATATGGCTACACCTTC. Translation gives CASSPRQGGGYGYTF.

V is TRBV5-1 and J is TRBJ1-2, with 7 nucleotides matching TRBD1. Trimming at V came to 2 bases and at J to 7 bases, leaving 8 bases not matched to a gene. Germline-derived CDR1 and CDR2 are SGHRS and YFSETQ. This CDR3 is built from 14 residues. For the CDR3, the DNA is TGCGCCAGCAGCTTATCGGAGGGGGCGATTGGCTACACCTTC. Translating gives CASSLSEGAIGYTF.

The count of this clone is one. This chain uses TRBV11-2 with TRBJ1-2; D is uncertain. The length of the CDR3 is 14 residues. Germline values: CDR1 SGHAT, CDR2 FQNNGV. Between the trimmed V and J ends, which lost 1 base and 4 bases, there was a span of 10 bases. CDR3 protein: CASSLAEGVYGYTF. In DNA, the CDR3 is TGTGCCAGCAGCTTAGCAGAGGGAGTCTATGGCTACACCTTC. The whole variable domain, filled in from reference TRBV11-2 and TRBJ1-2, reads EAGVAQSPRYKIIEKRQSVAFWCNPISGHATLYWYQQILGQGPKLLIQFQNNGVVDDSQLPKDRFSAERLKGVDSTLKIQPAKLEDSAVYLCASSLAEGVYGYTFGSGTRLTVV.

The chain carries TRBV14 and TRBJ2-7; the D gene is possibly TRBD1 (5 bases). The germline gives CDR1 SGHDN, CDR2 FVKESK. Trimming shortened V by 3 bases and J by 0 bases, and 12 bases separated the two germline ends. The CDR3 is 15 residues long. DNA for the CDR3: TGTGCCAGCAGCCATGACAGTGAACCCTCCTACGAGCAGTACTTC. It specifies CASSHDSEPSYEQYF.

The gene calls are TRBV5-1 and TRBJ2-1; D is perhaps TRBD2 (6 bases). From germline, CDR1 is SGHRS and CDR2 YFSETQ. V was cut by 5 bases and J by 8 bases, with 20 bases left in between. The CDR3 spans 15 residues. As DNA, the CDR3 is TGCGCCAGCAGACTTGAGGCGTCTGCGGGGTATGAGCAGTTCTTC. Its translation is CASRLEASAGYEQFF.

This rearrangement joins TRBV7-9 to TRBJ2-3; 7 bases match TRBD1. There are 12 residues in the CDR3. CDR1 and CDR2 from the germline V gene are SEHNR and FQNEAQ (reference sequence). V lost 2 bases and J lost 10; bases outside the gene matches: 3. This CDR3 is CASSLSGQAQYF. The CDR3 DNA reads as TGTGCCAGCAGCTTATCAGGACAGGCGCAGTATTTT.

The V and J genes are TRBV6-5 and TRBJ1-6; D gene unclear. Trimming cost V 5 bases and J 8 bases, with 10 bases left between them. CDR1 is MNHEY and CDR2 is SVGAGI in the germline V gene. This CDR3 region has 13 residues. CDR3 protein: CASSNRDYSPLHF. CDR3 DNA: TGTGCCAGCAGTAACAGAGATTATTCACCCCTCCACTTT.

This chain uses TRBV28 with TRBJ2-4, with TRBD1 identical over 7 bases. V gave up 5 bases and J gave up 6 bases; unmatched junction bases: 10. This CDR3 contains 15 residues. Germline CDR1 reads MDHEN; CDR2 reads SYDVKM. The CDR3 DNA reads TGTGCCAGCAGTCCAACAGGGGATCGGGGAAACATTCAGTACTTC. Encoded protein: CASSPTGDRGNIQYF.

The chain combines TRBV27 with TRBJ2-1; weak D call: TRBD2 (6 bases). The CDR3 is 16 amino acids. Trimming removed 3 bases from V and 0 bases from J, with 12 bases in between. Germline CDR1 and CDR2: MNHEY and SMNVEV (reference sequence). The CDR3: CASSFSGASSYNEQFF. The DNA for the CDR3 is TGTGCCAGCAGTTTCTCGGGAGCAAGCTCCTACAATGAGCAGTTCTTC.

V is TRBV6-5 and J is TRBJ2-5; 9 nucleotides match TRBD1. After removal of 6 bases from V and 5 bases from J, the junction contained 4 bases not matched to a gene. There are 13 residues in the CDR3. Germline V gene data show CDR1 as MNHEY and CDR2 as SVGAGI. The CDR3 loop is CASSPGQGETQYF. The CDR3 coding sequence is TGTGCCAGCAGCCCTGGACAGGGGGAGACCCAGTACTTC.